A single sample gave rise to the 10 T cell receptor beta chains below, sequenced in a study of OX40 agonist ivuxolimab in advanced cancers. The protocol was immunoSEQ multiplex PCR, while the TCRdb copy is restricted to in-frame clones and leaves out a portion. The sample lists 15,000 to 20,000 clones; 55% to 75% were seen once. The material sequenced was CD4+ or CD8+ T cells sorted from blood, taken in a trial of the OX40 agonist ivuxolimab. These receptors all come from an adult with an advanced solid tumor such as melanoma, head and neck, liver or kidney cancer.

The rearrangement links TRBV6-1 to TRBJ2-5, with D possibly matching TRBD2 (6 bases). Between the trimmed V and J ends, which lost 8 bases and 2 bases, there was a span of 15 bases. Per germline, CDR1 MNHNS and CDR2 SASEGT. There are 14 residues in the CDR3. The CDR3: CASGTGTGQETQYF. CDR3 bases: TGTGCCAGCGGCACCGGGACTGGGCAAGAGACCCAGTACTTC.

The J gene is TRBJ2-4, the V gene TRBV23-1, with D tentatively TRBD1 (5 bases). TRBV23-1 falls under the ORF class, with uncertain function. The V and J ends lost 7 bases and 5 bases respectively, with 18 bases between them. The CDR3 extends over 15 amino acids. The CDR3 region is CASNGSGGHQNIQYF. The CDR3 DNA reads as TGCGCCAGCAATGGATCCGGCGGACACCAAAACATTCAGTACTTC.

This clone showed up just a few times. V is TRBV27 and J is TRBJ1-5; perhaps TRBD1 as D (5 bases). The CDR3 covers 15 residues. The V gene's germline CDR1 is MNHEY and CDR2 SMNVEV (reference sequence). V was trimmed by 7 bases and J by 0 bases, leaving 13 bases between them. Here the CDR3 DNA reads TGTGCCAGCAAACCCGGGACGGCTAGCAATCAGCCCCAGCATTTT. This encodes CASKPGTASNQPQHF.

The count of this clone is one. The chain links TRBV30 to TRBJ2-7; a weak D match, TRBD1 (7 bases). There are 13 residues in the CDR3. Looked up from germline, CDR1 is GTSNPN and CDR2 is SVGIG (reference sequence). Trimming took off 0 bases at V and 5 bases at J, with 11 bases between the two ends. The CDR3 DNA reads TGTGCCTGGAGTGTCAGCAGGGGGGACGAGCAGTACTTC. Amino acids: CAWSVSRGDEQYF.

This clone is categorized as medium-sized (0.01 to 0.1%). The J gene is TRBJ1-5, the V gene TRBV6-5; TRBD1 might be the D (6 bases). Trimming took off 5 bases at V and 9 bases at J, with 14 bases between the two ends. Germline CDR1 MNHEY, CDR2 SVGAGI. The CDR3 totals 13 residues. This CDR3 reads CASSLAGALPQHF. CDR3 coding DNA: TGTGCCAGCAGTCTGGCGGGGGCCCTGCCCCAGCATTTT.

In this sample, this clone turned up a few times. The CDR3 sequence is CASSVGQAQPQHF. The DNA of the CDR3 is TGTGCCAGCAGCGTGGGACAGGCTCAGCCCCAGCATTTT. This chain connects TRBV5-6 to TRBJ1-5; 8 bases agree with TRBD1. V was clipped by 4 bases and J by 6 bases; unmatched bases: 3. The CDR3 is made up of 13 amino acids. Germline loops: CDR1 SGHDT, CDR2 YYEEEE.

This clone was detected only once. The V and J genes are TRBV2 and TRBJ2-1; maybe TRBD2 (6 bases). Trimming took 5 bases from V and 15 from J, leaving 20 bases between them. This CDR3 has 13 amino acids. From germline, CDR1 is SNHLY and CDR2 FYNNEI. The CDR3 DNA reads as TGTGCCAGCAGTTCTATGTCCAACCTCGGGGGGTTCTTC. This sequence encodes CASSSMSNLGGFF.

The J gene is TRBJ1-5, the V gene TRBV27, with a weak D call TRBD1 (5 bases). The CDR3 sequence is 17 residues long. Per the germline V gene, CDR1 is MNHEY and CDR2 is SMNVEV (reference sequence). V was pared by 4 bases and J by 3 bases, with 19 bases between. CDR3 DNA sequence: TGTGCCAGCAGTTCTGGAAGGGGAACCTCACTCAATCAGCCCCAGCATTTT. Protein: CASSSGRGTSLNQPQHF.

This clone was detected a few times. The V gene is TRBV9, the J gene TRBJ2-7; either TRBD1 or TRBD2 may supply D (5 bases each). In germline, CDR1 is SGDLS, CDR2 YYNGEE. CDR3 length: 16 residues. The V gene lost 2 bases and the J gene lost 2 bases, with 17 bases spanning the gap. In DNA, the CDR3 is TGTGCCAGCAGCGTCCATAGGGACGTGGGAACCTACGAGCAGTACTTC. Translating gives CASSVHRDVGTYEQYF.

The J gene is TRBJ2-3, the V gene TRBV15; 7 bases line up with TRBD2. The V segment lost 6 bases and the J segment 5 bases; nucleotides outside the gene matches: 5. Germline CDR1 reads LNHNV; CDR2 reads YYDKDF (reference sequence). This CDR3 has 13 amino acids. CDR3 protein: CATRKRGGDTQYF. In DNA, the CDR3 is TGTGCCACCAGAAAGCGGGGCGGAGATACGCAGTATTTT. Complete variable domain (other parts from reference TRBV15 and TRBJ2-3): DAMVIQNPRYQVTQFGKPVTLSCSQTLNHNVMYWYQQKSSQAPKLLFHYYDKDFNNEADTPDNFQSRRPNTSFCFLDIRSPGLGDTAMYLCATRKRGGDTQYFGPGTRLTVL.